The source of this T cell receptor (beta chain) is a study of T-cell reconstitution after alpha-beta-depleted transplantation in children (dated by TCRdb to 2016 to 2017). About the full investigation: Using TCR repertoire profiling, the study followed T-cell immune reconstitution in a quantitative way in children after TCRalphabeta/CD19-depleted allogeneic hematopoietic cell transplantation.

The library was produced with PCR. The sequencer listed for this sample is Illumina HiSeq 2500. TCR library preparation used molecular barcoding, with unique molecular identifiers applied to normalize quantification of the TCRbeta repertoire. In TCRdb, the public reads were trimmed at Q25 with fastp and aligned with MiXCR, with productive beta chains retained. Every entry covers one CDR3 protein and lists the most common genes and DNA from its rows. The sample table contains 300,000 to 400,000 distinct CDR3 sequences; only one count was recorded for 16% of them. Just over 40% of the sample is taken by the ten largest. Overall results and qualifications from the work: Hyperexpanded clone frequencies declined over subsequent months; after one year, T-cell counts and TCRbeta diversity were mostly attributed to newly produced T cells. In some patients, the high TCRbeta diversity seen at day 60 was put down to recipient T cells and intrathymic progenitors that had survived conditioning. The apparently early recovery of alphabetaT-cell counts about two months after transplant reportedly depended on only several hundred rapidly expanded clones that came from non-depleted graft cells.

This clonotype was observed a handful of times. Its antigen remains unidentified. No per-base quality is available; no much larger clone lies one base away. Explained via the paper, the treatment or condition label denotes: allogeneic hematopoietic cell transplantation with graft depleted of TCRalphabeta T cells and CD19 B cells. TCRalphabeta/CD19-depleted allogeneic hematopoietic cell grafts were given to the transplant recipients, all of whom were children. The sample in question was PBMCs, mostly from graft donor cells, obtained 360 days after TCRalphabeta/CD19-depleted stem cell transplant. The source of this sequence is a male patient under 10 years old who had a stem cell transplant for acute lymphoblastic leukemia, so the T cells may come from the graft donor.

The DNA reads TGTGCCAGCAGCTTTCGACAGGGTGCAACTAATGAAAAACTGTTTTTT. It is translated as CASSFRQGATNEKLFF. The V gene is TRBV9 and the J gene is TRBJ1-4; the central 7 bases match TRBD1. According to the germline V gene, CDR1 reads SGDLS and CDR2 reads YYNGEE. For this chain, trimming is 4 bases at the V end and 0 bases at the J end, and the number of junction bases without a gene match is 6. From its cysteine to its phenylalanine, the CDR3 spans 16 amino acids. Only the CDR3 DNA is retained, 48 bases long and in frame from the first base.